Each of the 16 T cell receptor beta chains below was sequenced from the same sample in a study of technical replicates of blood from several donors. The assay was immunoSEQ multiplex PCR, and TCRdb's table has in-frame clones only and misses some. Here the sample spans 70,000 to 80,000 clones, 92% being singletons. The sequenced sample consisted of T cells isolated from PBMCs. Receptor source: a human donor in good health.

CDR3 loop: CASSFIADTDTQYF. The CDR3 nucleotides read TGTGCCAGCAGCTTTATAGCGGACACAGATACGCAGTATTTT. The rearrangement joins TRBV7-2 to TRBJ2-3; the D gene is possibly TRBD2 (6 bases). Trimming removed 3 bases from V and 2 bases from J, with 9 bases in between. This CDR3 comprises 14 residues. The germline CDR1 and CDR2 sequences are SGHTA and FQGNSA.

This clone showed up just once. The chain employs TRBV6-5 and TRBJ2-3; possibly TRBD2 for D (6 bases). The CDR3 contains 14 residues. Germline CDR1 reads MNHEY; CDR2 reads SVGAGI. V was cut by 4 bases and J by 6 bases, with 14 bases left in between. In DNA form, the CDR3 reads TGTGCCAGCAGTTGGTGGGGGGACGGGGATACGCAGTATTTT. This encodes CASSWWGDGDTQYF.

This sequence joins TRBV9 and TRBJ2-7; D possibly corresponds to TRBD2 (5 bases). Germline lookup yields CDR1 SGDLS and CDR2 YYNGEE. The CDR3 has 15 residues. V lost 0 bases to trimming and J lost 2 bases, with 12 bases between them. CDR3 coding DNA: TGTGCCAGCAGCGTAGATTACGGGATGACCTACGAGCAGTACTTC. Its protein product is CASSVDYGMTYEQYF.

This clone was counted a few times. The CDR3 DNA reads as TGTGCCAGCAGCTTAGGCGGGACTTCCTATGGCTACACCTTC. Protein sequence: CASSLGGTSYGYTF. This chain connects TRBV7-8 to TRBJ1-2, with D possibly being TRBD1 (5 bases). Germline V gene sequence: CDR1 SGHVS, CDR2 FQNEAQ. The germline V and J ends were trimmed by 1 base and 4 bases, with 10 bases remaining between them. The CDR3 contains 14 residues.

V and J are TRBV28 and TRBJ1-2, with TRBD1 as a possible D gene (5 bases). In germline, CDR1 is MDHEN, CDR2 SYDVKM. Trimming stripped 4 bases from V and 2 bases from J, with 17 bases between. The CDR3 spans 16 residues. CDR3 region: CASSSPPGTANYGYTF. The CDR3 DNA reads as TGTGCCAGCAGTTCCCCCCCCGGGACTGCCAACTATGGCTACACCTTC.

This clone has only one observation. The V call is TRBV20-1, the J call TRBJ1-1; no firm D call. The CDR3 is made up of 11 amino acids. Trimming shortened V by 5 bases and J by 7 bases, and 11 bases separated the two germline ends. From germline, CDR1 is DFQATT and CDR2 SNEGSKA (reference sequence). In DNA form, the CDR3 reads TGCAGTGCTCAACAAGATATTGAAGCTTTCTTT. This sequence encodes CSAQQDIEAFF.

The chain couples TRBV4-1 to TRBJ1-4; D is uncertain. V was trimmed by 4 bases and J by 5 bases, leaving 11 bases between them. CDR1 and CDR2 (germline): MGHRA, YSYEKL. The length of the CDR3 is 14 residues. The CDR3 bases are TGCGCCAGCAGCCGGCCGGAGAGAAATGAAAAACTGTTTTTT. Its protein is CASSRPERNEKLFF.

The rearrangement links TRBV7-6 to TRBJ2-7; D remains ambiguous. Germline CDR1 is SGHVS and CDR2 is FNYEAQ. This CDR3 comprises 13 residues. Trimming took off 1 base at V and 5 bases at J, with 9 bases between the two ends. CDR3 DNA sequence: TGTGCCAGCAGCTTAGGAGCTGAGGACGAGCAGTACTTC. This codes for CASSLGAEDEQYF.

V and J are TRBV5-1 and TRBJ2-7; no clear D. The CDR3 is made up of 11 amino acids. Per germline, CDR1 SGHRS and CDR2 YFSETQ. Trimming removed 3 bases at V and 3 bases at J, with 4 bases between. CDR3 DNA: TGCGCCAGCAGCTACGGCTACGAGCAGTACTTC. It translates to CASSYGYEQYF. The whole variable domain, remainder taken from reference TRBV5-1 and TRBJ2-7, is KAGVTQTPRYLIKTRGQQVTLSCSPISGHRSVSWYQQTPGQGLQFLFEYFSETQRNKGNFPGRFSGRQFSNSRSEMNVSTLELGDSALYLCASSYGYEQYFGPGTRLTVT.

The chain uses TRBV5-1 and TRBJ1-1; D is possibly TRBD1 (5 bases). The V and J ends lost 0 bases and 10 bases respectively, with 19 bases between them. This CDR3 has 15 residues. Germline assignment: CDR1 SGHRS and CDR2 YFSETQ. The CDR3 DNA sequence: TGCGCCAGCAGCTTGGAGCCGCAGGGTCCGGTTGTAGCTTTCTTT. Amino acids: CASSLEPQGPVVAFF.

The rearrangement uses TRBV2 and TRBJ1-4; weak D call: TRBD1 (5 bases). Germline V gene sequence: CDR1 SNHLY, CDR2 FYNNEI. CDR3 length: 11 residues. V was pared by 7 bases and J by 15 bases, with 15 bases between. For the CDR3, the DNA is TGTGCCAGCAAAGCGGGGGGTAATATGTTTTTT. Encoded protein: CASKAGGNMFF.

The J gene is TRBJ1-3, the V gene TRBV5-6, with D unclear. V was pared by 1 base and J by 3 bases, with 11 bases between. From germline, CDR1 is SGHDT and CDR2 YYEEEE. The CDR3 covers 15 residues. DNA for the CDR3: TGTGCCAGCAGCTTGCGAGGTAGCGATGGAAACACCATATATTTT. Translating it yields CASSLRGSDGNTIYF. The full variable domain, its missing parts supplied by reference TRBV5-6 and TRBJ1-3, is DAGVTQSPTHLIKTRGQQVTLRCSPKSGHDTVSWYQQALGQGPQFIFQYYEEEERQRGNFPDRFSGHQFPNYSSELNVNALLLGDSALYLCASSLRGSDGNTIYFGEGSWLTVV.

The gene calls are TRBV19 and TRBJ1-5; D ambiguous. The CDR3 is 16 residues long. The V gene's germline CDR1 is LNHDA and CDR2 SQIVND (reference sequence). V was shortened by 0 bases and J by 2 bases, with 11 bases between the two germline ends. CDR3 coding DNA: TGTGCCAGTAGTATAGAGGGAGGAACCGGCAATCAGCCCCAGCATTTT. It codes for CASSIEGGTGNQPQHF.

This chain connects TRBV4-1 to TRBJ1-2; D is uncertain. V was clipped by 4 bases and J by 4 bases, with 10 bases between them. This CDR3 has 13 amino acids. CDR1 MGHRA and CDR2 YSYEKL come from the germline V gene. In DNA, the CDR3 is TGCGCCAGCAGCCGAACAGCTCTCTATGGCTACACCTTC. Amino acids: CASSRTALYGYTF.

The chain has TRBV27 and TRBJ2-7; TRBD1 aligns across 11 bases. Germline V gives CDR1 MNHEY, CDR2 SMNVEV (reference sequence). This CDR3 contains 13 residues. Trimming at V came to 8 bases and at J to 0 bases, leaving 0 bases not matched to a gene. As DNA, the CDR3 is TGTGCCAGCGGACAGGGGGCCTCCTACGAGCAGTACTTC. Translated: CASGQGASYEQYF.

The rearrangement joins TRBV4-1 to TRBJ1-4, with D possibly matching TRBD1 (5 bases). The germline V gene has CDR1 MGHRA and CDR2 YSYEKL. V shed 3 bases and J shed 8 bases, with 7 bases lying between them. The CDR3 runs 12 residues. In DNA, the CDR3 is TGCGCCAGCAGCCAGCGGGGGGAAAAACTGTTTTTT. Its protein product is CASSQRGEKLFF.